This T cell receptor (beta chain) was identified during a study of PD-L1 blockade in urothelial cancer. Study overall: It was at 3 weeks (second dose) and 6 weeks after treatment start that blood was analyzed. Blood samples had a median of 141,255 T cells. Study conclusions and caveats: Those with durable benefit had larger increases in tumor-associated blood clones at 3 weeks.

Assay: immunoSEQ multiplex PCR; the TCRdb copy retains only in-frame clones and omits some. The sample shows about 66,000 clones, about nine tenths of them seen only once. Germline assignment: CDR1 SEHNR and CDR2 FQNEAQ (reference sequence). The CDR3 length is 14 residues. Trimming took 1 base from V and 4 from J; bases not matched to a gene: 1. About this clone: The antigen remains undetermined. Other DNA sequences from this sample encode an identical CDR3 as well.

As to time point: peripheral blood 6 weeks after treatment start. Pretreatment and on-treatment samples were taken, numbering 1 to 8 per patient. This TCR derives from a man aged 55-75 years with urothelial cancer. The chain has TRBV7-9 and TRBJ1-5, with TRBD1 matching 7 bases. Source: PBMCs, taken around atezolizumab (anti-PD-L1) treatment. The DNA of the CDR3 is TGTGCCAGCAGCTTAGACAGGGGAAATCAGCCCCAGCATTTT. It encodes CASSLDRGNQPQHF. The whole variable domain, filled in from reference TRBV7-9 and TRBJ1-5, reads DTGVSQNPRHKITKRGQNVTFRCDPISEHNRLYWYRQTLGQGPEFLTYFQNEAQLEKSRLLSDRFSAERPKGSFSTLEIQRTEQGDSAMYLCASSLDRGNQPQHFGDGTRLSIL.